A few counts support the clone carrying this TCR beta chain. These data belong to a study of blood T cell repertoires in COVID-19. Looking at the study overall: Collection of acute and convalescent COVID-19 samples took place in the United States, Italy and Spain. T cells, B-cell-depleted T cells, or PBMCs provided the cDNA or gDNA that served as material.

In the original processing: By means of reference gene primer amplification, nucleated cell counts were estimated. Here immunoSEQ multiplex PCR was the method, and the copy in TCRdb shows in-frame clones only, minus some. The D gene and trimming were derived from the DNA, and the V and J assignments and clone size from that table. Of 130,000 to 150,000 clones in the sample, 79% are singletons; the top ten hold 3% to 4.5%. The origin of this receptor is a man aged 55-75 years with acute or convalescent COVID-19. The sample was peripheral blood.

CDR3 residues: CASSFSVLEQYF. CDR3 DNA sequence: TGTGCCAGCAGCTTTTCAGTTCTCGAGCAGTACTTC. The V gene is TRBV7-9, the J gene TRBJ2-7, with D unclear. V lost 3 bases and J lost 6, with 9 bases in between. CDR1 and CDR2 (germline): SEHNR, FQNEAQ (reference sequence). The CDR3 runs to 12 residues.